These T cell receptor beta chains were read from a single sample in a study of blood T cells in healthy people across ages. In TCRdb, the 5' RACE reads were re-called with MiXCR into one record per CDR3 protein. Here the sample spans some 1.5 million distinct CDR3 sequences, around 40% being singletons. Sequences were obtained from blood. These TCRs come from a woman aged 18-30 years in good health. The CDR3 runs from the conserved cysteine through the conserved F or W. A D gene is named only where the DNA matches it firmly. Clone size is not always given. Where it is, it says once, few, many or a class for expanded clones.

d_call: TRBD1
j_call: TRBJ2-7
v_call: TRBV9
clone_size: .
cdr3_nt: TGTGCCAGCAGCGGATTGACAGGGTTAGGGGCCGGCGAGCAGTACTTC
cdr3_aa: CASSGLTGLGAGEQYF

d_call: .
j_call: TRBJ2-1
v_call: TRBV7-9
clone_size: .
cdr3_nt: TGTGCCAGCAGCTTCGAGGGACGCAGTTCGTTCTTC
cdr3_aa: CASSFEGRSSFF

d_call: .
j_call: TRBJ1-2
v_call: TRBV20-1
clone_size: once
cdr3_nt: TGCAGTGCTCCCCCAAGGGGGTACACGGTCTATGGCTACACCTTC
cdr3_aa: CSAPPRGYTVYGYTF

d_call: .
j_call: TRBJ2-1
v_call: TRBV15
clone_size: .
cdr3_nt: TGTGCCACCAGCCAGCCGGGACGTAATGAGCAGTTCTTC
cdr3_aa: CATSQPGRNEQFF

d_call: .
j_call: TRBJ1-2
v_call: TRBV6-2/TRBV6-3
clone_size: .
cdr3_nt: TGTGCCAGCAGTGACGAGGGGATAAATGGCTACACCTTC
cdr3_aa: CASSDEGINGYTF

d_call: .
j_call: TRBJ2-1
v_call: TRBV10-3
clone_size: .
cdr3_nt: TGTGCCACCTCAAGGCGGGGGCGGGAGACCCAGTTCTTC
cdr3_aa: CATSRRGRETQFF

d_call: .
j_call: TRBJ1-2
v_call: TRBV6-5
clone_size: few
cdr3_nt: TGTGCCAGCAGTGCGAAGGAGGGCTGGAATGGCTACACCTTC
cdr3_aa: CASSAKEGWNGYTF

d_call: TRBD2
j_call: TRBJ2-7
v_call: TRBV20-1
clone_size: few
cdr3_nt: TGCAGTGCCGTAGCGGGCCTCGGACACTACGAGCAGTACTTC
cdr3_aa: CSAVAGLGHYEQYF

d_call: .
j_call: TRBJ2-7
v_call: TRBV7-2
clone_size: many
cdr3_nt: TGTGCCAGCAGCTTTTTAGGGAGTGAGCAGTACTTC
cdr3_aa: CASSFLGSEQYF

d_call: TRBD1
j_call: TRBJ2-3
v_call: TRBV29-1
clone_size: many
cdr3_nt: TGCAGCGTGTGGACAGGCGTAGATACGCAGTATTTT
cdr3_aa: CSVWTGVDTQYF

d_call: .
j_call: TRBJ1-3
v_call: TRBV4-1
clone_size: .
cdr3_nt: TGCGCCAGCAGCCAAGATCCGAGACCCTCCGCTGGAAACACCATATATTTT
cdr3_aa: CASSQDPRPSAGNTIYF

d_call: .
j_call: TRBJ2-1
v_call: TRBV5-4
clone_size: few
cdr3_nt: TGTGCCAGCAGCCCTGTTGACAGCTACAATGAGCAGTTCTTC
cdr3_aa: CASSPVDSYNEQFF

d_call: .
j_call: TRBJ2-5
v_call: TRBV7-9
clone_size: .
cdr3_nt: TGTGCCAGCAGCTTCGGGACGGAAGAGACCCAGTACTTC
cdr3_aa: CASSFGTEETQYF

d_call: .
j_call: TRBJ1-5
v_call: TRBV6-2/TRBV6-3
clone_size: once
cdr3_nt: TGTGCCAGCAGTTACAGTGTGGGGGAGCAGCCCCAGCATTTT
cdr3_aa: CASSYSVGEQPQHF

d_call: .
j_call: TRBJ2-3
v_call: TRBV7-8
clone_size: .
cdr3_nt: TGTGCCAGCAGCTTAGTTACAACCGGAGATACGCAGTATTTT
cdr3_aa: CASSLVTTGDTQYF

d_call: .
j_call: TRBJ1-5
v_call: TRBV6-2/TRBV6-3
clone_size: few
cdr3_nt: TGTGCCAGCAGTTACGGGGGAAGCGGTCAGCCCCAGCATTTT
cdr3_aa: CASSYGGSGQPQHF

d_call: .
j_call: TRBJ2-5
v_call: TRBV9
clone_size: few
cdr3_nt: TGTGCCAGCAGCGTAGCAGCTACTTTGGGCAATGAGCAGTACTTC
cdr3_aa: CASSVAATLGNEQYF

d_call: TRBD1
j_call: TRBJ2-7
v_call: TRBV7-9
clone_size: once
cdr3_nt: TGTGCCACCATCTGGGGACAGGTTAACAATGAGCAGTACTTC
cdr3_aa: CATIWGQVNNEQYF

d_call: .
j_call: TRBJ2-3
v_call: TRBV7-9
clone_size: .
cdr3_nt: TGTGCCAGCAGCCTACCCAGCAATCTAGGGGCCGTGACAGATACGCAGTATTTT
cdr3_aa: CASSLPSNLGAVTDTQYF

d_call: .
j_call: TRBJ1-1
v_call: TRBV12-3/TRBV12-4
clone_size: .
cdr3_nt: TGTGCCAGCGAGGGGACCGCCCACACTGAAGCTTTCTTT
cdr3_aa: CASEGTAHTEAFF

d_call: TRBD2
j_call: TRBJ2-5
v_call: TRBV12-3/TRBV12-4
clone_size: .
cdr3_nt: TGTGCCAGCAGTGTTCAAGCGGGGCAAGAGACCCAGTACTTC
cdr3_aa: CASSVQAGQETQYF

d_call: .
j_call: TRBJ2-3
v_call: TRBV29-1
clone_size: .
cdr3_nt: TGCGGCTCAATAGGAGGGCACACTAGCACAGATACGCAGTATTTT
cdr3_aa: CGSIGGHTSTDTQYF

d_call: .
j_call: TRBJ2-7
v_call: TRBV7-2
clone_size: many
cdr3_nt: TGTGCCAGCAGCAATTCCCGGATGGAGCAGTACTTC
cdr3_aa: CASSNSRMEQYF

d_call: TRBD2
j_call: TRBJ2-7
v_call: TRBV20-1
clone_size: few
cdr3_nt: TGCAGTGCTAGAGCCGGGACTAGCTACTCCTACGAGCAGTACTTC
cdr3_aa: CSARAGTSYSYEQYF

d_call: TRBD2
j_call: TRBJ2-1
v_call: TRBV20-1
clone_size: many
cdr3_nt: TGCAGTGCTAGCCCTCTAGCGGGGGCCTACAATGAGCAGTTCTTC
cdr3_aa: CSASPLAGAYNEQFF

d_call: .
j_call: TRBJ1-2
v_call: TRBV15
clone_size: .
cdr3_nt: TGTGCCACCAGCAGAGATTCGGCGGACTATGGCTACACCTTC
cdr3_aa: CATSRDSADYGYTF

d_call: .
j_call: TRBJ2-5
v_call: TRBV29-1
clone_size: .
cdr3_nt: TGCAGCGTTGAGAGGCGGGACCAGTACCAAGAGACCCAGTACTTC
cdr3_aa: CSVERRDQYQETQYF

d_call: .
j_call: TRBJ2-6
v_call: TRBV10-3
clone_size: many
cdr3_nt: TGTGCCATCAGTGAGTCAATAGGGTCTGGGGCCAACGTCCTGACTTTC
cdr3_aa: CAISESIGSGANVLTF

d_call: .
j_call: TRBJ2-2
v_call: TRBV20-1
clone_size: .
cdr3_nt: TGCAGTGCTAGAGCCCGGGCAGGGTTCGGGGAGCTGTTTTTT
cdr3_aa: CSARARAGFGELFF

d_call: TRBD1
j_call: TRBJ2-3
v_call: TRBV12-3/TRBV12-4
clone_size: few
cdr3_nt: TGTGCCAGCAGCCCTCACAGGGGAGAGGATACGCAGTATTTT
cdr3_aa: CASSPHRGEDTQYF

d_call: TRBD1
j_call: TRBJ1-5
v_call: TRBV4-3
clone_size: .
cdr3_nt: TGCGCCAGCAGCCGGACAGGGGCCAATCAGCCCCAGCATTTT
cdr3_aa: CASSRTGANQPQHF

d_call: TRBD1
j_call: TRBJ2-5
v_call: TRBV7-2
clone_size: .
cdr3_nt: TGTGCCAGCAGCTTGCTCAACAGGGGGCTTCGAAGGGAGACCCAGTACTTC
cdr3_aa: CASSLLNRGLRRETQYF

d_call: .
j_call: TRBJ1-5
v_call: TRBV6-5
clone_size: .
cdr3_nt: TGTGCCAGCAGTGCCCGTTATAATCAGCCCCAGCATTTT
cdr3_aa: CASSARYNQPQHF

d_call: TRBD1
j_call: TRBJ2-7
v_call: TRBV5-6
clone_size: few
cdr3_nt: TGTGCCAGCACCTCGGGACAGGGGTATTCCTACGAGCAGTACTTC
cdr3_aa: CASTSGQGYSYEQYF

d_call: .
j_call: TRBJ1-5
v_call: TRBV27
clone_size: .
cdr3_nt: TGTGCCAGCAGTTTAAGGGGGGGGCCCCAGCCCCAGCATTTT
cdr3_aa: CASSLRGGPQPQHF

d_call: TRBD1
j_call: TRBJ2-7
v_call: TRBV7-9
clone_size: few
cdr3_nt: TGTGCCAGCAGCTTAGCGACAGGGATGATCCTATACGAGCAGTACTTC
cdr3_aa: CASSLATGMILYEQYF

d_call: .
j_call: TRBJ1-6
v_call: TRBV20-1
clone_size: .
cdr3_nt: TGCAGTGCTGGGCCGGGAGGGGGTACCCTCCACTTT
cdr3_aa: CSAGPGGGTLHF

d_call: .
j_call: TRBJ2-4
v_call: TRBV7-7
clone_size: few
cdr3_nt: TGTGCTAGCAGCTTAGCGCTGGGGTCCATTCAGTACTTC
cdr3_aa: CASSLALGSIQYF

d_call: .
j_call: TRBJ2-1
v_call: TRBV18
clone_size: few
cdr3_nt: TGTGCCAGCTCACCACCCGCGGCAGGGTCCAATGAGCAGTTCTTC
cdr3_aa: CASSPPAAGSNEQFF

d_call: .
j_call: TRBJ2-1
v_call: TRBV12-5
clone_size: .
cdr3_nt: TGTGCTAGTGGTTTGGACGTGGACAGCCGGGAGCAGTTCTTC
cdr3_aa: CASGLDVDSREQFF

d_call: TRBD1
j_call: TRBJ1-1
v_call: TRBV7-9
clone_size: .
cdr3_nt: TGTGCCAGCAGCTTCAACAGGGGGCCAGGAGGCGATGGAGCTTTCTTT
cdr3_aa: CASSFNRGPGGDGAFF

d_call: .
j_call: TRBJ1-2
v_call: TRBV25-1
clone_size: .
cdr3_nt: TGTGCCAGCAGTGAATTAGCAACAGTCGCTGGCTACACCTTC
cdr3_aa: CASSELATVAGYTF

d_call: TRBD2
j_call: TRBJ2-1
v_call: TRBV29-1
clone_size: few
cdr3_nt: TGCAGCGTTGTAAGGGCTAGCGGGAGGGCCTCCTACAATGAGCAGTTCTTC
cdr3_aa: CSVVRASGRASYNEQFF

d_call: .
j_call: TRBJ2-3
v_call: TRBV10-1
clone_size: .
cdr3_nt: TGCGCCAGCAGTGATACGATCTCAGATACGCAGTATTTT
cdr3_aa: CASSDTISDTQYF